The source of this T cell receptor (beta chain) is a study of CD8+CD57+ T cells in acquired aplastic anemia. This CDR3 comprises 15 residues. CDR1 is SGHRS, CDR2 YFSETQ, per germline. V gave up 7 bases and J gave up 0 bases, with 16 bases separating them. For sequencing, patients were chosen who had shown expansion of CD8+CD57+ cells by flow cytometry. No therapy had been given to the patients at the time of blood sampling. Genomic DNA, serving as template, underwent TCR beta VDJ and CDR3 profiling. One entry per CDR3 protein results from TCRdb running MiXCR on the reads. Of under 200,000 distinct CDR3 sequences detected, around 48% appear once; the ten largest clones hold around 1.8%.

The receptor's source is a human donor with aplastic anemia. The gene calls are TRBV5-1 and TRBJ2-5, with D tentatively TRBD1 or TRBD2 (5 bases each). What was sequenced was sorted CD4+, CD8+, or CD8+CD57+ T cells (not recorded which) from PBMCs. Here the CDR3 reads CASGGRDLDQETQYF. The CDR3 region has the DNA TGCGCCAGCGGGGGAAGGGACCTAGACCAAGAGACCCAGTACTTC.